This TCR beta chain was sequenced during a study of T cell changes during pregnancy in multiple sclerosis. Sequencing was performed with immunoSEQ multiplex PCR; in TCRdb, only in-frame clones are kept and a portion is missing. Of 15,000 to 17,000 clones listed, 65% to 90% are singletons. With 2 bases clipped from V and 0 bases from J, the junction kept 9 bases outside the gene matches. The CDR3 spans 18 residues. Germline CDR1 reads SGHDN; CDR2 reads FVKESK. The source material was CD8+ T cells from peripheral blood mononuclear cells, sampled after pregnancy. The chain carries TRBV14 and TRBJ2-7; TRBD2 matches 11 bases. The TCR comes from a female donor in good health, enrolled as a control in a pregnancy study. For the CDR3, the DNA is TGTGCCAGCAGCCAATGGGGATTAACTAGCGGGAGCTCCTACGAGCAGTACTTC. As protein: CASSQWGLTSGSSYEQYF.